This T cell receptor beta chain was found in a study of T cells in women clearing cervical HPV infection. Repertoires were generated with immunoSEQ multiplex PCR, while TCRdb's copy carries only in-frame clones and drops some. There are about 29,000 clones in the sample, with approximately 3% held by the top ten. The germline gives CDR1 SGHAT, CDR2 FQDESV (reference sequence). The CDR3 consists of 15 residues. V lost 0 bases and J lost 7, with 13 bases in between. Of note for this clone: The read comes to an end 3 residues before the CDR3 does, leaving the germline J gene to fill in the end.

The chain joins TRBV11-1 to TRBJ2-1; D possibly uses TRBD1 or TRBD2 (7 bases each). Sequenced: blood buffy coat. The origin of this receptor is a woman aged 18 to 75 with a cervical HPV16 infection that either progressed to CIN3+ or cleared (not recorded which). The CDR3: CASSLAGGGWNEQFF. The sequenced part of the CDR3 DNA is TGTGCCAGCAGCTTAGCGGGAGGGGGCTGGAATGAG.